Listed below are T cell receptor beta chains from one sample, sequenced in a study of blood T cell repertoires in COVID-19. Method: immunoSEQ multiplex PCR; TCRdb's copy keeps in-frame clones and lacks some. The sample shows under 150,000 clones, under 90% of them seen only once. Sequencing input: peripheral blood. The receptor set was obtained from a human donor in a cohort sampled during active COVID-19. CDR3s include the opening cysteine and the closing phenylalanine or tryptophan.

j_call: TRBJ2-7; v_call: TRBV7-3; cdr3_aa: CASSLRGLGTGLSYEQYF
j_call: TRBJ2-5; v_call: TRBV7-2; cdr3_aa: CASSATSVETQYF
j_call: TRBJ1-3; v_call: TRBV3-1/TRBV3-2; cdr3_aa: CASSQDLPDSSSGNTIYF
j_call: TRBJ2-3; v_call: TRBV3-1/TRBV3-2; cdr3_aa: CASSHPTSWRSTDTQYF
j_call: TRBJ2-3; v_call: TRBV5-4; cdr3_aa: CASSPPDRPVQYF
j_call: TRBJ1-1; v_call: TRBV18; cdr3_aa: CASSSAGGEGTEAFF
j_call: TRBJ2-7; v_call: TRBV7-9; cdr3_aa: CASSSAQGNMYEQYF
j_call: TRBJ1-5; v_call: TRBV10-1; cdr3_aa: CASSDSTGNQPQHF
j_call: TRBJ2-2; v_call: TRBV7-8; cdr3_aa: CASSLARGLGGELFF
j_call: TRBJ2-6; v_call: TRBV9; cdr3_aa: CASSVGPGQWVSGANVLTF
j_call: TRBJ2-3; v_call: TRBV4-3; cdr3_aa: CASSQDGRRGIQSDTQYF
j_call: TRBJ2-1; v_call: TRBV15; cdr3_aa: CATRPQGGGPHNEQFF
j_call: TRBJ2-2; v_call: TRBV19; cdr3_aa: CASCPSGRAGTGELFF
j_call: TRBJ2-3; v_call: TRBV28; cdr3_aa: CASSFGTGGPTDTQYF
j_call: TRBJ1-2; v_call: TRBV4-3; cdr3_aa: CASSPGQGAEGYTF
j_call: TRBJ1-1; v_call: TRBV5-1; cdr3_aa: CASSLGGLSNGAAEAFF
j_call: TRBJ1-3; v_call: TRBV28; cdr3_aa: CASSGGSPGNTIYF
j_call: TRBJ2-3; v_call: TRBV5-1; cdr3_aa: CASSLAGLAGSTDTQYF
j_call: TRBJ1-2; v_call: TRBV30; cdr3_aa: CAWSVTGRGYGYTF
j_call: TRBJ2-3; v_call: TRBV4-2; cdr3_aa: CASSQEYGGSTDTQYF